This TCR beta chain derives from a study of blood T cell repertoires in COVID-19. V dropped 2 bases and J dropped 2 bases, with 9 bases sitting between them. Germline CDR1 is GTSNPN and CDR2 is SVGIG (reference sequence). The CDR3 extends over 13 amino acids. Per the authors' pipeline: Reference gene primers were amplified, and this amplification served to estimate nucleated cell counts. Profiling relied on immunoSEQ multiplex PCR, and the TCRdb table lists in-frame clones only, not all of them. V and J calls and clone size are those listed in that table; D and trimming were worked out from the DNA. The data hold some 260,000 clones, with about nine tenths observed a single time.

Specimen: PBMCs or T cells enriched from blood (not recorded which). V and J are TRBV30 and TRBJ1-1; D is uncertain. The clonotype was recovered from a man in his forties who had recovered from COVID-19. CDR3 in amino acids: CAWSSGINTEAFF. The CDR3 nucleotides read TGTGCCTGGAGTTCGGGGATAAACACTGAAGCTTTCTTT.